Below, one T cell receptor beta chain is given with its context. This sample is drawn from a study of blood T cell repertoires in COVID-19. Study as a whole: Some COVID-19 samples were acute and others convalescent; all came from the United States, Italy and Spain. The analysed material was cDNA or gDNA that came from T cells, B-cell-depleted T cells, or PBMCs.

CDR1 and CDR2 (germline): ENHRY, SYGVKD. V lost 4 bases and J 3 bases, leaving 12 bases between the germline ends. The CDR3 covers 14 residues. The table came from immunoSEQ multiplex PCR; TCRdb's copy has only in-frame clones and leaves some out. The sample carries approximately 69,000 clones, 88% recorded once. The rearrangement links TRBV10-3 to TRBJ1-2, with a tentative D call TRBD1 (5 bases). Source material: peripheral blood. The TCR originated in a man in his fifties or sixties with acute or convalescent COVID-19. The CDR3 loop reads CAISGAGGDYGYTF. CDR3 coding DNA: TGTGCCATCAGTGGAGCGGGGGGTGACTATGGCTACACCTTC.